These 32 T cell receptor beta chains were all obtained from the same sample, sequenced in a study of beta chain features in type 1 diabetes. Regarding the study as a whole: TCRB CDR3s from Type 1 diabetes patients were moderately but significantly shorter in all four CD4+ subsets.

Antigens of these TCRs are unknown. Reverse transcription of all isolated RNA meant that expressed TCRB transcripts were sequenced. Sequencing used immunoSEQ multiplex PCR; TCRdb keeps in-frame clones, though not all of them. Of hundreds of thousands of clones listed, 13% were seen once; the top ten hold around 0.022%. Source material: naive CD4+ T cells from blood. All receptors derive from a man aged 18 to 35 with type 1 diabetes.

This clone was seen a few times. The rearrangement joins TRBV28 to TRBJ2-7; D possibly corresponds to TRBD1 (5 bases). Trimming stripped 7 bases from V and 5 bases from J, with 15 bases between. Germline V gene data show CDR1 as MDHEN and CDR2 as SYDVKM. This CDR3 is built from 13 residues. This chain's CDR3 is CASTPVGVHEQYF. Written as DNA, the CDR3 is TGTGCCAGCACCCCGGTAGGGGTGCACGAGCAGTACTTC. Together with reference TRBV28 and TRBJ2-7, the CDR3 gives the full variable domain: DVKVTQSSRYLVKRTGEKVFLECVQDMDHENMFWYRQDPGLGLRLIYFSYDVKMKEKGDIPEGYSVSREKKERFSLILESASTNQTSMYLCASTPVGVHEQYFGPGTRLTVT.

V is TRBV20-1 and J is TRBJ1-2; D is ambiguous. V gave up 6 bases and J gave up 7 bases, with 12 bases separating them. CDR3 length: 11 amino acids. Germline V gives CDR1 DFQATT, CDR2 SNEGSKA (reference sequence). CDR3 region: CSAVLIVGYTF. The CDR3 nucleotides read TGCAGTGCGGTCCTCATTGTTGGCTACACCTTC.

This clone was seen a single time. This chain links TRBV15 with TRBJ2-4; 8 bases fit TRBD2. Germline V gene sequence: CDR1 LNHNV, CDR2 YYDKDF (reference sequence). V shed 5 bases, J shed 9 bases, and the junction held 9 bases outside the gene matches. The CDR3 consists of 14 residues. For the CDR3, the DNA is TGTGCCACCAGCCTCAGGACTAGCCTCACCATTCAGTACTTC. Its protein is CATSLRTSLTIQYF. The full variable domain, completed using reference TRBV15 and TRBJ2-4, is DAMVIQNPRYQVTQFGKPVTLSCSQTLNHNVMYWYQQKSSQAPKLLFHYYDKDFNNEADTPDNFQSRRPNTSFCFLDIRSPGLGDTAMYLCATSLRTSLTIQYFGAGTRLSVL.

The chain uses TRBV19 and TRBJ2-7, with 9 bases matching TRBD1. This CDR3 region has 15 residues. Trimming took 5 bases from V and 0 from J; bases not matched to a gene: 5. Germline lookup yields CDR1 LNHDA and CDR2 SQIVND (reference sequence). The CDR3 reads CASSSPGQGSYEQYF. CDR3 nucleotides: TGTGCCAGTAGTTCTCCGGGACAGGGCTCCTACGAGCAGTACTTC.

This clone was recorded a few times. The V and J genes are TRBV30 and TRBJ1-5, with D perhaps TRBD1 (6 bases). The V end lost 8 bases, the J end lost 7 bases, and 18 bases lay between the germline ends. The CDR3 has 13 residues. Germline lookup yields CDR1 GTSNPN and CDR2 SVGIG (reference sequence). The DNA of the CDR3 is TGTGCCCTGAGGGGGGAGGTTGGGCAGCCCCAGCATTTT. This gives the protein CALRGEVGQPQHF. The full variable domain, in which reference TRBV30 and TRBJ1-5 provide the parts outside the CDR3, is SQTIHQWPATLVQPVGSPLSLECTVEGTSNPNLYWYRQAAGRGLQLLFYSVGIGQISSEVPQNLSASRPQDRQFILSSKKLLLSDSGFYLCALRGEVGQPQHFGDGTRLSIL.

Only a few counts were recorded for this clone. V gene TRBV6-6 combines with J gene TRBJ2-7; TRBD1 matches 8 bases. Losses at the gene ends were 9 bases for V and 5 bases for J; bases not matched to a gene: 9. Germline V gene sequence: CDR1 MNHNY, CDR2 SVGAGI (reference sequence). The CDR3 is 13 residues long. DNA for the CDR3: TGTGCCAGTCAACAGGGGGAGGTCGACGAGCAGTACTTC. This encodes CASQQGEVDEQYF.

The V and J genes are TRBV10-2 and TRBJ2-3, with D unresolved. V was cut by 4 bases and J by 4 bases, with 12 bases left in between. This CDR3 is 14 amino acids long. The germline V gene encodes CDR1 WSHSY and CDR2 SAAADI. This CDR3 reads CASSVRGNPDTQYF. The CDR3 bases are TGCGCCAGCAGTGTTCGAGGTAACCCAGATACGCAGTATTTT.

The chain joins TRBV30 to TRBJ1-1, with D unresolved. The CDR3 contains 13 residues. Germline values: CDR1 GTSNPN, CDR2 SVGIG (reference sequence). The V end was cut by 3 bases, the J end by 4 bases, with 12 bases between. The CDR3 loop is CAWSLTGSTEAFF. The CDR3 DNA follows: TGTGCCTGGAGCTTGACTGGGAGCACTGAAGCTTTCTTT. The variable domain in full, completed from reference TRBV30 and TRBJ1-1, reads SQTIHQWPATLVQPVGSPLSLECTVEGTSNPNLYWYRQAAGRGLQLLFYSVGIGQISSEVPQNLSASRPQDRQFILSSKKLLLSDSGFYLCAWSLTGSTEAFFGQGTRLTVV.

This sequence joins TRBV14 and TRBJ1-2; D gene uncertain. The CDR3 is made up of 13 amino acids. Between the trimmed V and J ends, which lost 0 bases and 6 bases, there was a span of 8 bases. In germline, CDR1 is SGHDN, CDR2 FVKESK. Written as DNA, the CDR3 is TGTGCCAGCAGCCAAGAGGTCGGACATGGCTACACCTTC. Amino acid sequence: CASSQEVGHGYTF. Full variable domain (outside the CDR3, taken from reference TRBV14 and TRBJ1-2): EAGVTQFPSHSVIEKGQTVTLRCDPISGHDNLYWYRRVMGKEIKFLLHFVKESKQDESGMPNNRFLAERTGGTYSTLKVQPAELEDSGVYFCASSQEVGHGYTFGSGTRLTVV.

The chain has TRBV28 and TRBJ2-2, with TRBD1 matching 7 bases. With V trimmed by 5 bases and J by 3 bases, 6 bases remained unmatched. This CDR3 is built from 15 residues. Per the germline V gene, CDR1 is MDHEN and CDR2 is SYDVKM. CDR3 protein: CASSRADRDTGELFF. The CDR3, as DNA: TGTGCCAGCAGTCGAGCTGACAGGGACACCGGGGAGCTGTTTTTT.

This clone was detected a few times. The chain combines TRBV10-3 with TRBJ2-1; D remains ambiguous. The CDR3 loop spans 11 amino acids. The ends were cut back, 4 bases at V and 7 bases at J, with 5 bases in the middle. Germline V CDR1 and CDR2: ENHRY, SYGVKD. The CDR3 protein is CAISAQNEQFF. CDR3 nucleotide sequence: TGTGCCATCAGTGCCCAAAATGAGCAGTTCTTC.

This clone appeared a few times. The rearrangement links TRBV28 to TRBJ1-1; 7 bases are a match to TRBD1. Trimming removed 3 bases from V and 8 bases from J; junction bases left unmatched: 6. This CDR3 contains 13 residues. Germline loops: CDR1 MDHEN, CDR2 SYDVKM. The CDR3 nucleotides are TGTGCCAGCAGTTTGCAACAGGGGCGGGAAGCTTTCTTT. It translates to CASSLQQGREAFF.

This clone has just a few counts. Other DNA sequences in the sample encode the same CDR3. V usage is TRBV28 and J usage is TRBJ2-7; 10 bases match TRBD2. The CDR3 totals 12 residues. Germline CDR1 MDHEN, CDR2 SYDVKM. Trimming cost V 5 bases and J 5 bases; bases outside gene matches: 0. In DNA form, the CDR3 reads TGTGCCAGCAGTCTAGCGGGGGACGAGCAGTACTTC. Encoded protein: CASSLAGDEQYF.

The table lists this clone with a few counts. The rearrangement links TRBV14 to TRBJ2-5; 9 bases fit TRBD2. V gave up 4 bases and J gave up 5 bases; unmatched junction bases: 5. CDR1 SGHDN and CDR2 FVKESK come from the germline V gene. The CDR3 sequence is 14 residues long. CDR3 residues: CASSPGLAGETQYF. DNA of the CDR3: TGTGCCAGCAGCCCGGGACTAGCTGGGGAGACCCAGTACTTC.

This clone was seen only a few times. This chain uses TRBV6-6 with TRBJ2-5; 8 positions match TRBD1. The germline CDR1 and CDR2 sequences are MNHNY and SVGAGI (reference sequence). This CDR3 is built from 15 residues. V lost 5 bases and J lost 5; bases outside the gene matches: 10. This chain's CDR3 is CASSKTGDQWETQYF. CDR3 nucleotides: TGTGCCAGCAGTAAGACAGGGGACCAGTGGGAGACCCAGTACTTC.

The rearrangement links TRBV5-1 to TRBJ2-2; D is possibly TRBD1 (6 bases). This CDR3 region has 12 residues. CDR1 is SGHRS and CDR2 is YFSETQ in the germline V gene. V gave up 7 bases and J gave up 5 bases, with 9 bases separating them. The CDR3 loop is CASRQETGELFF. DNA for the CDR3: TGCGCCAGCCGACAGGAAACCGGGGAGCTGTTTTTT.

The rearrangement uses TRBV30 and TRBJ1-1; D is perhaps TRBD1 (5 bases). The ends were cut back, 1 base at V and 3 bases at J, with 15 bases in the middle. Germline loops: CDR1 GTSNPN, CDR2 SVGIG (reference sequence). This CDR3 region has 15 residues. CDR3 DNA sequence: TGTGCCTGGAGTGGGGGAGAGGGGTCGTACACTGAAGCTTTCTTT. This sequence encodes CAWSGGEGSYTEAFF.

This clone has a handful of counts. The chain uses TRBV5-1 and TRBJ2-7; TRBD1 matches 9 bases. V was pared by 4 bases and J by 5 bases, with 7 bases of the junction left unmatched. Germline CDR1 SGHRS, CDR2 YFSETQ. The CDR3 contains 14 residues. CDR3 amino acids: CASSLGTGSHEQYF. The CDR3 coding sequence is TGCGCCAGCAGCCTAGGGACAGGGAGCCACGAGCAGTACTTC.

Only a few counts were recorded for this clone. The chain employs TRBV2 and TRBJ1-2; no definite D call. CDR1 and CDR2 from the germline V gene are SNHLY and FYNNEI. Trimming removed 5 bases from V and 1 base from J, with 14 bases in between. CDR3 length equals 15 residues. The CDR3 bases are TGTGCCAGCAGTAAGAAGCAGGAAGTTAACTATGGCTACACCTTC. This sequence encodes CASSKKQEVNYGYTF. Full variable domain (missing parts from reference TRBV2 and TRBJ1-2): EPEVTQTPSHQVTQMGQEVILRCVPISNHLYFYWYRQILGQKVEFLVSFYNNEISEKSEIFDDQFSVERPDGSNFTLKIRSTKLEDSAMYFCASSKKQEVNYGYTFGSGTRLTVV.

This clone was counted a few times. V gene TRBV18 combines with J gene TRBJ1-1; the match to TRBD1 covers 7 bases. V dropped 1 base and J dropped 0; count of bases not matched to a gene: 8. The CDR3 has 17 amino acids. Germline V gives CDR1 KGHSH, CDR2 LQKENI. This CDR3 reads CASSPLDTGDLNTEAFF. DNA for the CDR3: TGTGCCAGCTCACCACTTGACACAGGGGATTTGAACACTGAAGCTTTCTTT. The full variable domain, rest sourced from reference TRBV18 and TRBJ1-1, is NAGVMQNPRHLVRRRGQEARLRCSPMKGHSHVYWYRQLPEEGLKFMVYLQKENIIDESGMPKERFSAEFPKEGPSILRIQQVVRGDSAAYFCASSPLDTGDLNTEAFFGQGTRLTVV.

The chain recombines TRBV6-5 with TRBJ2-2; TRBD1 might be the D (6 bases). CDR1 MNHEY and CDR2 SVGAGI come from the germline V gene. The CDR3 is 12 residues long. V shed 10 bases and J shed 3 bases, with 9 bases lying between them. The DNA of the CDR3 is TGTGCCACACAGGGATACACCGGGGAGCTGTTTTTT. It is translated as CATQGYTGELFF.

There are a few counts of this clone. This chain uses TRBV7-8 with TRBJ2-5; perhaps TRBD1 as D (5 bases). V lost 6 bases and J lost 1, with 15 bases in between. The V gene's germline CDR1 is SGHVS and CDR2 FQNEAQ. This CDR3 is built from 15 residues. The CDR3 DNA is TGTGCCAGCAGTCAGGGCAGGGTGGGCCAAGAGACCCAGTACTTC. Translating gives CASSQGRVGQETQYF. Full variable domain (rest looked up from reference TRBV7-8 and TRBJ2-5): GAGVSQSPRYKVAKRGQDVALRCDPISGHVSLFWYQQALGQGPEFLTYFQNEAQLDKSGLPSDRFFAERPEGSVSTLKIQRTQQEDSAVYLCASSQGRVGQETQYFGPGTRLLVL.

The rearrangement joins TRBV5-4 to TRBJ1-1; D uncertain. Germline V gene data show CDR1 as SGHNT and CDR2 as YYREEE (reference sequence). The CDR3 consists of 13 residues. The V end was cut by 1 base, the J end by 7 bases, with 11 bases between. The CDR3 DNA is TGTGCCAGCAGCTTGTCCGACACGAGTGAAGCTTTCTTT. Translating it yields CASSLSDTSEAFF.

This chain uses TRBV5-4 with TRBJ2-1; TRBD2 agrees at 8 bases. The CDR3 covers 12 residues. Germline V CDR1 and CDR2: SGHNT, YYREEE (reference sequence). Trimming cost V 1 base and J 13 bases; bases outside gene matches: 4. In nucleotides, the CDR3 is TGTGCCAGCAGCTTGATAGCGGGGCACCAGTTCTTC. The encoded protein is CASSLIAGHQFF.

This clone was detected only a few times. The chain is built from TRBV7-9 and TRBJ1-2; 8 nucleotides match TRBD1. Germline assignment: CDR1 SEHNR and CDR2 FQNEAQ (reference sequence). This CDR3 contains 13 residues. The V segment lost 5 bases and the J segment 9 bases; nucleotides outside the gene matches: 8. The CDR3 spells CASSPGQEGSYTF. The CDR3 DNA reads as TGTGCCAGCAGCCCGGGACAGGAGGGAAGCTACACCTTC.

This clone was counted only a few times. V is TRBV7-9 and J is TRBJ2-1; D remains ambiguous. V was shortened by 1 base and J by 8 bases, with 21 bases between the two germline ends. There are 17 residues in the CDR3. CDR1 and CDR2 (germline): SEHNR, FQNEAQ (reference sequence). CDR3 protein: CASSLGIGPTLFDEQFF. CDR3 coding DNA: TGTGCCAGCAGCTTAGGTATCGGACCCACCCTTTTTGATGAGCAGTTCTTC.

This clone was observed a few times. V and J are TRBV25-1 and TRBJ2-7; tentative D call: TRBD2 (6 bases). CDR1 is MGHDK and CDR2 is SYGVNS in the germline V gene. The CDR3 loop spans 14 amino acids. The V end lost 6 bases, the J end lost 2 bases, and 14 bases lay between the germline ends. The DNA of the CDR3 is TGTGCCAGCAGCGACCCCGGGAGAACCTACGAGCAGTACTTC. Translation gives CASSDPGRTYEQYF.

V is TRBV18 and J is TRBJ1-4; D remains unclear. V was clipped by 2 bases and J by 7 bases, with 17 bases between them. Germline lookup yields CDR1 KGHSH and CDR2 LQKENI. The length of the CDR3 is 16 residues. CDR3 residues: CASSPFPISESEKLFF. For the CDR3, the DNA is TGTGCCAGCTCACCATTCCCAATTTCGGAGAGTGAAAAACTGTTTTTT. Looking up the rest from reference TRBV18 and TRBJ1-4 gives the full variable domain: NAGVMQNPRHLVRRRGQEARLRCSPMKGHSHVYWYRQLPEEGLKFMVYLQKENIIDESGMPKERFSAEFPKEGPSILRIQQVVRGDSAAYFCASSPFPISESEKLFFGSGTQLSVL.

CDR3 amino acids: CASWGRTPVGNSPLHF. The CDR3 DNA reads as TGTGCCAGCTGGGGGAGGACACCCGTCGGTAATTCACCCCTCCACTTT. This chain joins TRBV2 and TRBJ1-6; maybe TRBD1 (5 bases). Germline V gene lookup returns CDR1 SNHLY and CDR2 FYNNEI. The V end was cut by 8 bases, the J end by 6 bases, with 20 bases between. The CDR3 consists of 16 residues.

The chain is built from TRBV7-9 and TRBJ2-3; D might be TRBD1 (6 bases). V dropped 5 bases and J dropped 6 bases, with 21 bases sitting between them. CDR3 length: 16 amino acids. From germline, CDR1 is SEHNR and CDR2 FQNEAQ (reference sequence). The CDR3 loop is CASSQIIPPGEDTQYF. CDR3 coding DNA: TGTGCCAGCAGCCAAATAATCCCTCCAGGGGAGGATACGCAGTATTTT.

In its sample, this clone was seen a few times. This chain connects TRBV9 to TRBJ2-3; TRBD1 might be the D (6 bases). Germline CDR1 reads SGDLS; CDR2 reads YYNGEE. The CDR3 is 14 amino acids. V was clipped by 0 bases and J by 5 bases, with 10 bases between them. CDR3 amino acids: CASSVVAGEDTQYF. The CDR3 bases are TGTGCCAGCAGCGTAGTTGCAGGGGAAGATACGCAGTATTTT.

This chain connects TRBV11-2 to TRBJ2-2, with unresolved D. The V gene lost 5 bases and the J gene lost 0 bases, with 13 bases spanning the gap. The CDR3 is made up of 16 amino acids. Germline CDR1 SGHAT, CDR2 FQNNGV. CDR3 amino acids: CASSPRRLTNTGELFF. CDR3 coding DNA: TGTGCCAGCAGCCCGCGGCGGCTCACGAACACCGGGGAGCTGTTTTTT.